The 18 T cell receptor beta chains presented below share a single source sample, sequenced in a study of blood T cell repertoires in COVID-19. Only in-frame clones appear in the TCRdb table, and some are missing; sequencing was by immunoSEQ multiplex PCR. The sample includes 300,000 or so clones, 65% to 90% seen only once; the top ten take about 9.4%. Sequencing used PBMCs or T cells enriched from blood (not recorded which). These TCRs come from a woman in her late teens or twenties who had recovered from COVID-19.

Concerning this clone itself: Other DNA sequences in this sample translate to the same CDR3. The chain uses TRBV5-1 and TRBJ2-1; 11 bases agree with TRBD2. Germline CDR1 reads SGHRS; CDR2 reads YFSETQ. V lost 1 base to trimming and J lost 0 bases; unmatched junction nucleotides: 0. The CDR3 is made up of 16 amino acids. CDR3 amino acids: CASSLTSGSSYNEQFF. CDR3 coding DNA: TGCGCCAGCAGCTTGACTAGCGGGAGCTCCTACAATGAGCAGTTCTTC. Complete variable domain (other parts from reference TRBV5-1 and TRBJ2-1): KAGVTQTPRYLIKTRGQQVTLSCSPISGHRSVSWYQQTPGQGLQFLFEYFSETQRNKGNFPGRFSGRQFSNSRSEMNVSTLELGDSALYLCASSLTSGSSYNEQFFGPGTRLTVL.

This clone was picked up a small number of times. In DNA, the CDR3 is TGTGCCAGCTCACAGGGGGCAGATCTTGTAGCTTTCTTT. This sequence encodes CASSQGADLVAFF. The V call is TRBV18, the J call TRBJ1-1, with TRBD1 identical over 7 bases. This CDR3 comprises 13 residues. Germline lookup yields CDR1 KGHSH and CDR2 LQKENI. Trimming cost V 4 bases and J 10 bases; bases outside gene matches: 9.

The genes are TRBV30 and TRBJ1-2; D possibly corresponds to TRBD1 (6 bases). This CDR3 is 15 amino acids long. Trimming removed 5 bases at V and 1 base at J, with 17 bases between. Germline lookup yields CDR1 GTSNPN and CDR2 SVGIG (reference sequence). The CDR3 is CAWRAQGGGNYGYTF. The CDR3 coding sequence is TGTGCCTGGCGGGCCCAAGGGGGTGGTAACTATGGCTACACCTTC.

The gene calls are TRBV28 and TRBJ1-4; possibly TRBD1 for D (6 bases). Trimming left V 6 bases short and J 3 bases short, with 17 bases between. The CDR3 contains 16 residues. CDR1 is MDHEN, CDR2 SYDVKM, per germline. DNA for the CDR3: TGTGCCAGCAGGCCCTTGGGGGCAGGGTCTAATGAAAAACTGTTTTTT. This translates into CASRPLGAGSNEKLFF.

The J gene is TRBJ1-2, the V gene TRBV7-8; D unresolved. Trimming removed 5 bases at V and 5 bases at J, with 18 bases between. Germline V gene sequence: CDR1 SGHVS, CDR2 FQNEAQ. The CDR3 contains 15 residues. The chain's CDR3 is CASSPRPGGKYGYTF. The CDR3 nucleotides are TGTGCCAGCAGCCCCCGTCCCGGAGGCAAGTATGGCTACACCTTC.

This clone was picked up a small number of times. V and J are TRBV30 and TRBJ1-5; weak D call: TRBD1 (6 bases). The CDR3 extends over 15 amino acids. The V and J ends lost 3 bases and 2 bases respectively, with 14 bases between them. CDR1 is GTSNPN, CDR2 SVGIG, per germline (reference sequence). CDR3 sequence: CAWRRGGRGNQPQHF. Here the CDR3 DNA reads TGTGCCTGGAGGAGGGGGGGGCGAGGCAATCAGCCCCAGCATTTT.

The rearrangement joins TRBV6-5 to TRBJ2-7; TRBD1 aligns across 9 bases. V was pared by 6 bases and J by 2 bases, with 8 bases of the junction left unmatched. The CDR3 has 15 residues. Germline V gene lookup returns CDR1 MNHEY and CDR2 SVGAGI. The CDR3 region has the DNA TGTGCCAGCAGATCTGCCCGGGACAGGGCCTACGAGCAGTACTTC. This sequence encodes CASRSARDRAYEQYF.

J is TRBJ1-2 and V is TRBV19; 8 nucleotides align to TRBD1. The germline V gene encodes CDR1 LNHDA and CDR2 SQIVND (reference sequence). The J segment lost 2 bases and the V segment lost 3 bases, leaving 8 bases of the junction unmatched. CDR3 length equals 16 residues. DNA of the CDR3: TGTGCCAGTAGTATCCGGACAGGGCGGACGAACTATGGCTACACCTTC. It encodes CASSIRTGRTNYGYTF.

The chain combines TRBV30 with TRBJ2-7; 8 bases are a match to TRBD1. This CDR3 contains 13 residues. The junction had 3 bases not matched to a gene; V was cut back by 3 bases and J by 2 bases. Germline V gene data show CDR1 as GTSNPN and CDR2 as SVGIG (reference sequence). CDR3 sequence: CAWSETGAYEQYF. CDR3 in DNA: TGTGCCTGGAGCGAGACAGGGGCCTACGAGCAGTACTTC.

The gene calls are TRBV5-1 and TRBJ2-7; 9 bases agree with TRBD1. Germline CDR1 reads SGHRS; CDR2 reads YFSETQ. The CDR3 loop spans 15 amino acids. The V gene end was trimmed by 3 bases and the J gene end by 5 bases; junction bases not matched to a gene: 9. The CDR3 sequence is CASSYLPGQGHEQYF. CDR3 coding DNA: TGCGCCAGCAGCTACCTCCCGGGACAGGGCCACGAGCAGTACTTC.

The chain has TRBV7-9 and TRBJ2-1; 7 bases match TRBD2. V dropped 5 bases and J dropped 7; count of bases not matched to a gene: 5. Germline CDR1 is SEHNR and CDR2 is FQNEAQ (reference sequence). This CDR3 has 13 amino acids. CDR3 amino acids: CASSTSEWNEQFF. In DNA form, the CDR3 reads TGTGCCAGCAGCACTAGCGAGTGGAATGAGCAGTTCTTC.

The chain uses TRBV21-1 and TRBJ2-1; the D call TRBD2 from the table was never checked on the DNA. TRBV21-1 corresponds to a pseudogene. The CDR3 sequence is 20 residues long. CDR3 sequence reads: CASSKKVKGLAGPTYNEQFF. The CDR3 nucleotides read TGTGCCAGCAGCAAAAAGGTAAAGGGACTAGCGGGACCTACCTACAATGAGCAGTTCTTC.

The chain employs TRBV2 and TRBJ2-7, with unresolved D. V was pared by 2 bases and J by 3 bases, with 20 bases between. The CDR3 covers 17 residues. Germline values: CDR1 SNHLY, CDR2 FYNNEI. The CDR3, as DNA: TGTGCCAGCAGTGAAAATCCTTACTATGCGTTAAACTACGAGCAGTACTTC. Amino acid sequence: CASSENPYYALNYEQYF.

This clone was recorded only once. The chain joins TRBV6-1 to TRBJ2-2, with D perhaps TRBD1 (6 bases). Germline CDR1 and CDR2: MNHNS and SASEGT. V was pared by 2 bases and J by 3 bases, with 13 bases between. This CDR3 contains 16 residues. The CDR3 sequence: CASSENTGWDTGELFF. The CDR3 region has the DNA TGTGCCAGCAGTGAAAACACAGGGTGGGACACCGGGGAGCTGTTTTTT.

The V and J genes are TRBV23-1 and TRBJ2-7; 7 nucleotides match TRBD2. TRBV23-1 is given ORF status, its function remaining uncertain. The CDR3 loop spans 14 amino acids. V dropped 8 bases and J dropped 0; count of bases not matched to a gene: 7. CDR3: CASPGGHPSYEQYF. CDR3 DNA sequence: TGCGCCAGCCCGGGAGGACATCCCTCCTACGAGCAGTACTTC.

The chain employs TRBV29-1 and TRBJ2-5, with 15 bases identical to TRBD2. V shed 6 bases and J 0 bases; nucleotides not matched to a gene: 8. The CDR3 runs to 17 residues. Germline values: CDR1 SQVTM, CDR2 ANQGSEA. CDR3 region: CSVAGLAGGVYQETQYF. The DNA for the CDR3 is TGCAGCGTCGCGGGACTAGCGGGAGGTGTTTACCAAGAGACCCAGTACTTC.

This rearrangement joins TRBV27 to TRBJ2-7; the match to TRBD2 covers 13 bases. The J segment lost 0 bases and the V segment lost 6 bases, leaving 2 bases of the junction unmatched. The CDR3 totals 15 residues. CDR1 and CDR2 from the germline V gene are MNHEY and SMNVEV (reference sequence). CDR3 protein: CASSRTSGGSYEQYF. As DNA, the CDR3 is TGTGCCAGCAGCCGGACTAGCGGGGGCTCCTACGAGCAGTACTTC.

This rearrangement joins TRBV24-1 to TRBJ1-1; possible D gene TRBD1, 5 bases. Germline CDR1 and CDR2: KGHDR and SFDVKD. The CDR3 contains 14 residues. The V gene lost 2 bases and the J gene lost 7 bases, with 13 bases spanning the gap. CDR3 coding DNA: TGTGCCACCAGTGATTCAGGAGGGACCCATGAAGCTTTCTTT. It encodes CATSDSGGTHEAFF.